A selection of T cell receptor beta chains follows, all from one sample in a study of blood T cell repertoires in COVID-19. Profiled with immunoSEQ multiplex PCR; TCRdb holds only in-frame clones, not every one. The repertoire has around 200,000 clones, 75% to 85% of them found once; the top ten carry over 7%. Sample: PBMCs or T cells enriched from blood (not recorded which). The origin of the receptors is a woman in her thirties or forties with acute COVID-19. Both conserved end residues are part of each CDR3. Each record gives: V gene, J gene, clone size, D gene, CDR3 protein, CDR3 DNA. A D gene is named only where the DNA matches it firmly. Not every row has a clone size; where given, it reads once, few, many or a size class.

v_call: TRBV3-1/TRBV3-2; j_call: TRBJ2-7; clone_size: few; d_call: -; cdr3_aa: CASSQGTAYEQYF; cdr3_nt: TGTGCCAGCAGCCAAGGGACAGCCTACGAGCAGTACTTC
v_call: TRBV4-1; j_call: TRBJ2-4; clone_size: -; d_call: TRBD2; cdr3_aa: CASSHTTPRGGAKNIQYF; cdr3_nt: TGCGCCAGCAGCCACACTACCCCCCGGGGGGGGGCCAAAAACATTCAGTACTTC
v_call: TRBV7-2; j_call: TRBJ1-1; clone_size: -; d_call: -; cdr3_aa: CASSLVEGGVTEAFF; cdr3_nt: TGTGCCAGCAGCTTAGTGGAAGGAGGGGTCACTGAAGCTTTCTTT
v_call: TRBV27; j_call: TRBJ2-1; clone_size: -; d_call: TRBD2; cdr3_aa: CASSLKLAGTYNEQFF; cdr3_nt: TGTGCCAGCAGTTTAAAACTAGCGGGGACCTACAATGAGCAGTTCTTC
v_call: TRBV7-2; j_call: TRBJ2-3; clone_size: -; d_call: -; cdr3_aa: CASSPGQPDTQYF; cdr3_nt: TGTGCCAGCAGCCCAGGTCAACCAGATACGCAGTATTTT
v_call: TRBV20-1; j_call: TRBJ1-5; clone_size: -; d_call: -; cdr3_aa: CSASRGEGSNQPQHF; cdr3_nt: TGCAGTGCTAGTAGGGGGGAGGGTAGCAATCAGCCCCAGCATTTT
v_call: TRBV5-1; j_call: TRBJ2-1; clone_size: -; d_call: -; cdr3_aa: CASWPGLGEQFF; cdr3_nt: TGCGCCAGCTGGCCCGGACTCGGTGAGCAGTTCTTC
v_call: TRBV19; j_call: TRBJ2-3; clone_size: -; d_call: -; cdr3_aa: CASRSESRDTDTQYF; cdr3_nt: TGTGCCAGTAGGTCCGAGTCGAGGGACACAGATACGCAGTATTTT
v_call: TRBV10-3; j_call: TRBJ2-3; clone_size: -; d_call: -; cdr3_aa: CAISGRSDTQYF; cdr3_nt: TGTGCCATCAGTGGGCGGTCAGATACGCAGTATTTT
v_call: TRBV2; j_call: TRBJ1-2; clone_size: -; d_call: -; cdr3_aa: CASSVKGEFGYTF; cdr3_nt: TGTGCCAGCAGTGTTAAGGGGGAGTTTGGCTACACCTTC
v_call: TRBV7-2; j_call: TRBJ2-3; clone_size: -; d_call: TRBD2; cdr3_aa: CASRLAGATDTQYF; cdr3_nt: TGTGCCAGCCGGCTAGCGGGAGCCACAGATACGCAGTATTTT
v_call: TRBV19; j_call: TRBJ2-3; clone_size: -; d_call: -; cdr3_aa: CASSTGSHTDTQYF; cdr3_nt: TGTGCCAGCAGCACCGGGAGCCACACAGATACGCAGTATTTT
v_call: TRBV28; j_call: TRBJ1-6; clone_size: once; d_call: TRBD1; cdr3_aa: CASSGYRGLGGSPLHF; cdr3_nt: TGTGCCAGCAGTGGCTACAGGGGTCTCGGTGGGTCACCCCTCCACTTT
v_call: TRBV9; j_call: TRBJ1-1; clone_size: -; d_call: -; cdr3_aa: CASSVGRLGQEGEAFF; cdr3_nt: TGTGCCAGCAGCGTAGGGCGGCTCGGTCAGGAGGGTGAAGCTTTCTTT
v_call: TRBV5-4; j_call: TRBJ2-7; clone_size: many; d_call: -; cdr3_aa: CASSFRQNVHEQYF; cdr3_nt: TGTGCCAGCAGCTTCAGACAGAATGTCCACGAGCAGTACTTC
v_call: TRBV28; j_call: TRBJ1-1; clone_size: few; d_call: -; cdr3_aa: CASSVFRTVNTEAFF; cdr3_nt: TGTGCCAGCAGTGTATTTAGGACAGTCAACACTGAAGCTTTCTTT
v_call: TRBV6-5; j_call: TRBJ1-2; clone_size: once; d_call: -; cdr3_aa: CASSYSRTNYGYTF; cdr3_nt: TGTGCCAGCAGTTACTCCCGCACAAACTATGGCTACACCTTC
v_call: TRBV20-1; j_call: TRBJ2-3; clone_size: -; d_call: TRBD1; cdr3_aa: CSASRGQGRTDTQYF; cdr3_nt: TGCAGTGCTAGTCGGGGACAGGGCCGCACAGATACGCAGTATTTT
v_call: TRBV7-8; j_call: TRBJ1-4; clone_size: -; d_call: -; cdr3_aa: CASSLVATEKLFF; cdr3_nt: TGTGCCAGCAGCTTAGTGGCAACCGAAAAACTGTTTTTT
v_call: TRBV11-2; j_call: TRBJ2-3; clone_size: -; d_call: -; cdr3_aa: CASSLVAAGMIGADTQYF; cdr3_nt: TGTGCCAGCAGCTTAGTGGCTGCTGGCATGATAGGAGCAGATACGCAGTATTTT
v_call: TRBV5-1; j_call: TRBJ1-4; clone_size: -; d_call: TRBD1; cdr3_aa: CASSLEEGQGFNEKLFF; cdr3_nt: TGCGCCAGCAGCTTGGAGGAGGGACAGGGCTTTAATGAAAAACTGTTTTTT
v_call: TRBV7-2; j_call: TRBJ1-5; clone_size: -; d_call: -; cdr3_aa: CASSTQGNQPQHF; cdr3_nt: TGTGCCAGCAGCACACAGGGAAATCAGCCCCAGCATTTT
v_call: TRBV27; j_call: TRBJ1-1; clone_size: -; d_call: -; cdr3_aa: CASSSHRQSMNTEAFF; cdr3_nt: TGTGCCAGCAGTTCCCATAGACAGAGCATGAACACTGAAGCTTTCTTT
v_call: TRBV5-4; j_call: TRBJ1-1; clone_size: many; d_call: -; cdr3_aa: CASSSVRRVNTEAFF; cdr3_nt: TGTGCCAGCAGCTCCGTACGGAGGGTGAACACTGAAGCTTTCTTT
v_call: TRBV6-1; j_call: TRBJ2-7; clone_size: -; d_call: -; cdr3_aa: CASSEASQGSPYEQYF; cdr3_nt: TGTGCCAGCAGTGAAGCGAGTCAGGGATCCCCCTACGAGCAGTACTTC
v_call: TRBV28; j_call: TRBJ1-2; clone_size: -; d_call: TRBD1; cdr3_aa: CASSGTGIYGYTF; cdr3_nt: TGTGCCAGCAGTGGGACAGGGATCTATGGCTACACCTTC
v_call: TRBV27; j_call: TRBJ2-7; clone_size: -; d_call: TRBD2; cdr3_aa: CASSLGGLSSYEQYF; cdr3_nt: TGTGCCAGCAGTTTGGGGGGGTTGAGCTCCTACGAGCAGTACTTC
v_call: TRBV6-6; j_call: TRBJ2-1; clone_size: -; d_call: TRBD1; cdr3_aa: CASRARDRGCFF; cdr3_nt: TGTGCCAGCAGAGCCCGGGACAGGGGGTGCTTCTTC
v_call: TRBV28; j_call: TRBJ1-5; clone_size: many; d_call: -; cdr3_aa: CASSPGGKSNQPQHF; cdr3_nt: TGTGCCAGCAGCCCCGGAGGGAAGAGCAATCAGCCCCAGCATTTT
v_call: TRBV6-5; j_call: TRBJ1-1; clone_size: once; d_call: -; cdr3_aa: CASSRNRLNTEAFF; cdr3_nt: TGTGCCAGCAGTAGGAACAGGTTAAACACTGAAGCTTTCTTT
v_call: TRBV11-3; j_call: TRBJ1-6; clone_size: -; d_call: -; cdr3_aa: CASSPRPRAASPLHF; cdr3_nt: TGTGCCAGCAGCCCTCGCCCCAGGGCGGCTTCACCCCTCCACTTT
v_call: TRBV28; j_call: TRBJ1-5; clone_size: -; d_call: TRBD1; cdr3_aa: CASSFADRVNQPQHF; cdr3_nt: TGTGCCAGCAGTTTTGCGGACAGGGTCAATCAGCCCCAGCATTTT